This T cell receptor beta chain was sequenced during a study of PD-1 and CTLA-4 blockade in melanoma. This CDR3 is 15 amino acids long. V was clipped by 4 bases and J by 6 bases; unmatched bases: 7. The germline CDR1 and CDR2 sequences are SGHKS and YYEKEE (reference sequence). The method was immunoSEQ multiplex PCR; TCRdb's version includes in-frame clones alone and lacks a portion of them. Of 20,000 to 25,000 clones in the sample, approximately 89% were seen once. J is TRBJ2-3 and V is TRBV5-5; 11 nucleotides match TRBD2. The source is a human donor with melanoma. This sample comprised CD8+ T cells from peripheral blood, obtained before anti-PD-1 treatment. CDR3 amino acids: CASSPGVAGGDTQYF. Written as DNA, the CDR3 is TGTGCCAGCAGCCCCGGGGTAGCGGGGGGGGATACGCAGTATTTT.